This T cell receptor beta chain emerged from a study of cytotoxic CD8 clonotypes in ibrutinib-treated CLL. Study overall: Of a cohort that held some 12 relapsed/refractory and some 16 treatment-naive patients, 17 to 18 were IGHV unmutated.

Repertoires were generated with immunoSEQ multiplex PCR, while TCRdb's copy carries only in-frame clones and drops some. The sample has approximately 300,000 clones, 70% to 80% seen once; the top ten hold 5% to 7%. Whole-study results and caveats: Rare overall, public clonotypes shrank or held steady under therapy. Lymph node repertoires were not studied, and sampling times were unmatched.

This clone showed up just once. Its antigen is as yet unknown. With V trimmed by 4 bases and J by 0 bases, 6 bases remained unmatched. Germline CDR1 is LNHDA and CDR2 is SQIVND (reference sequence). The CDR3 contains 15 residues. This sequence originates from a human donor with chronic lymphocytic leukemia. Sequencing used PBMCs, obtained before ibrutinib treatment. V and J are TRBV19 and TRBJ2-7; 7 positions agree with TRBD1. CDR3 nucleotides: TGTGCCAGTAGTAGATACAGGGGAGCCTCCTACGAGCAGTACTTC. Encoded protein: CASSRYRGASYEQYF.